Sequencing of this T cell receptor beta chain was carried out in a study of cytomegalovirus exposure and HLA in healthy donors. Points from the study as a whole: As immune exposure information, only CMV serostatus was available. In a later analysis, HLA-associated TCR beta chains were more clonally expanded than equally common others. Specificity for CMV antigens was confirmed in vitro for three of the CMV-associated chains. A later look showed TCR association rates differing by HLA locus, highest for DRB1 and lowest for HLA-C.

With regard to this clone: Its target is not known.

The PCR made use of 60 Vbeta and 13 Jbeta primers. TCRdb keeps only in-frame clones here, not all; method: immunoSEQ multiplex PCR. The table includes roughly 63,000 clones, 71% detected once. With V trimmed by 1 base and J by 0 bases, 15 bases remained unmatched. Germline V gene lookup returns CDR1 MDHEN and CDR2 SYDVKM. CDR3 length equals 20 residues. The chain is built from TRBV28 and TRBJ2-3, with TRBD2 matching over 8 bases. Sequenced input: PBMCs. The source of this sequence is a man aged 45 to 65 in good health and CMV-seropositive. CDR3 sequence reads: CASSLFIWFLSSGSTDTQYF. CDR3 coding DNA: TGTGCCAGCAGTTTATTTATATGGTTTTTGTCTAGCGGGAGCACAGATACGCAGTATTTT.